The source of this T cell receptor beta chain is a study of T-cell memory formation after mild COVID-19. Whole-study context: There were largely donor-specific TCR clusters.

As regards this clonotype: Its target is not known.

Trimming took off 0 bases at V and 6 bases at J, with 9 bases between the two ends. This CDR3 has 13 residues. The germline V gene has CDR1 GTSNPN and CDR2 SVGIG (reference sequence). Findings of the study overall: A subset of responding clones appeared in pre-infection memory, suggesting cross-reactive memory joined.

Using its own MiXCR run on the 5' RACE reads, TCRdb lists one record per CDR3 protein. In the table there are approximately 570,000 distinct CDR3 sequences, more than 15% of which are singletons. This receptor was taken from an adult woman who had mild COVID-19 (a few samples of this study predate the infection). Cell type and time point are not known. Sequencing used PBMCs or a T cell subset sorted from them (not recorded which). This chain connects TRBV30 to TRBJ2-1; D may be TRBD1 (5 bases). In nucleotides, the CDR3 is TGTGCCTGGAGTGTACTGGGGCGCAATGAGCAGTTCTTC. It codes for CAWSVLGRNEQFF.